The 31 T cell receptor beta chains presented below share a single source sample, sequenced in a study of OX40 agonist ivuxolimab in advanced cancers. This table comes from immunoSEQ multiplex PCR, and its TCRdb copy is limited to in-frame clones, with some not included. The data show 55,000 to 80,000 clones, around 84% seen once. Sequenced material: CD4+ or CD8+ T cells sorted from blood, taken in a trial of the OX40 agonist ivuxolimab. The receptors here all came from an adult with an advanced solid tumor such as melanoma, head and neck, liver or kidney cancer.

This chain joins TRBV2 and TRBJ1-5; no firm D call. With 7 bases removed from V and 9 bases from J, the gap between germline ends came to 10 bases. The CDR3 has 11 amino acids. Germline CDR1 SNHLY, CDR2 FYNNEI. The CDR3 nucleotides read TGTGCCAGCAAGGTGGTGGGGCCCCAGCATTTT. It yields the protein CASKVVGPQHF.

V is TRBV11-1 and J is TRBJ1-2; a possible D gene is TRBD1 (6 bases). This CDR3 is built from 12 residues. V dropped 5 bases and J dropped 3 bases, with 7 bases sitting between them. Germline V gene lookup returns CDR1 SGHAT and CDR2 FQDESV (reference sequence). The CDR3, as DNA: TGTGCCAGCAGCACAGGGTACTATGGCTACACCTTC. Amino acid sequence: CASSTGYYGYTF.

Worth noting for this clone: A junction boundary mismatches the germline segment, possibly from a read error. The genes are TRBV10-3 and TRBJ2-7; the D gene is possibly TRBD1 (6 bases). The germline V gene encodes CDR1 ENHRY and CDR2 SYGVKD. The CDR3 runs 8 residues. In DNA, the CDR3 is TGTGCCATCAGGTACAGGGTATTC. It codes for CAIRYRVF.

The rearrangement joins TRBV11-2 to TRBJ1-2; D is unclear. The CDR3 is 13 residues long. V was shortened by 1 base and J by 2 bases, with 5 bases between the two germline ends. The germline gives CDR1 SGHAT, CDR2 FQNNGV. DNA of the CDR3: TGTGCCAGCAGCTTAGGGGAGAACTATGGCTACACCTTC. It translates to CASSLGENYGYTF.

The chain has TRBV21-1 and TRBJ2-5; no DNA check was done on the table's D call, TRBD1. TRBV21-1 has pseudogene status. This CDR3 has 16 amino acids. The CDR3 DNA is TGTGCCAGCAGCAAATCCCAGGGAAATCAGGAAGAGACCCAGTACTTC. Amino acids: CASSKSQGNQEETQYF.

The rearrangement uses TRBV30 and TRBJ2-3; 11 bases align to TRBD2. The CDR3 covers 14 residues. Unmatched junction bases numbered 7, after V lost 5 bases and J lost 6 bases. CDR1 is GTSNPN and CDR2 is SVGIG in the germline V gene (reference sequence). CDR3: CAWDKIAGGDTQYF. CDR3 coding DNA: TGTGCCTGGGATAAAATAGCGGGGGGGGATACGCAGTATTTT.

The J gene is TRBJ1-4, the V gene TRBV18; D ambiguous. The CDR3 runs to 18 residues. The germline V and J ends were trimmed by 2 bases and 7 bases, with 23 bases remaining between them. Looked up from germline, CDR1 is KGHSH and CDR2 is LQKENI. The CDR3 spells CASSPSAHLSGLREKLFF. In DNA form, the CDR3 reads TGTGCCAGCTCACCAAGTGCCCACCTAAGCGGCTTACGTGAAAAACTGTTTTTT. The variable domain in full, with the rest retrieved from reference TRBV18 and TRBJ1-4, is NAGVMQNPRHLVRRRGQEARLRCSPMKGHSHVYWYRQLPEEGLKFMVYLQKENIIDESGMPKERFSAEFPKEGPSILRIQQVVRGDSAAYFCASSPSAHLSGLREKLFFGSGTQLSVL.

V gene TRBV5-3 combines with J gene TRBJ2-5; 8 bases fit TRBD2. TRBV5-3 is designated an ORF whose function remains uncertain. This CDR3 region has 17 residues. Trimming cost V 2 bases and J 6 bases; bases outside gene matches: 15. The CDR3 DNA reads TGTGCCAGAAGCTTTGGGAAAAGGGAGAGCGGGAGAAAGACCCAGTACTTC. It is translated as CARSFGKRESGRKTQYF.

The rearrangement uses TRBV27 and TRBJ2-1, with 7 bases aligning to TRBD2. Trimming removed 6 bases from V and 4 bases from J; junction bases left unmatched: 3. The CDR3 totals 13 residues. CDR1 MNHEY and CDR2 SMNVEV come from the germline V gene (reference sequence). The CDR3, as DNA: TGTGCCAGCAGAGAGCGGGGTTACAATGAGCAGTTCTTC. This encodes CASRERGYNEQFF.

The chain couples TRBV18 to TRBJ2-2; D uncertain. Germline loops: CDR1 KGHSH, CDR2 LQKENI. Trimming left V 3 bases short and J 1 base short, with 6 bases between. The CDR3 sequence is 14 residues long. The chain's CDR3 is CASSPRENTGELFF. CDR3 DNA: TGTGCCAGCTCACCCCGCGAGAACACCGGGGAGCTGTTTTTT.

V and J are TRBV6-5 and TRBJ1-1; D uncertain. The CDR3 runs to 11 residues. Looked up from germline, CDR1 is MNHEY and CDR2 is SVGAGI. V was cut by 2 bases and J by 8 bases, with 6 bases left in between. The CDR3, as DNA: TGTGCCAGCAGTTACAGGGCCGAAGCTTTCTTT. Its translation: CASSYRAEAFF.

This clone showed up just once. This chain connects TRBV6-5 to TRBJ1-2; a weak D match, TRBD1 (6 bases). V gave up 2 bases and J gave up 2 bases, with 9 bases separating them. The CDR3 extends over 14 amino acids. The germline CDR1 and CDR2 sequences are MNHEY and SVGAGI. CDR3 nucleotide sequence: TGTGCCAGCAGTTACCGGGGGGCGAACTATGGCTACACCTTC. It encodes CASSYRGANYGYTF.

This chain joins TRBV4-1 and TRBJ2-3; 9 nucleotides agree with TRBD2. The length of the CDR3 is 16 residues. The germline V gene has CDR1 MGHRA and CDR2 YSYEKL. Trimming at V came to 3 bases and at J to 3 bases, leaving 7 bases not matched to a gene. In nucleotides, the CDR3 is TGCGCCAGCAGCCACGGGCGGGAGGGTTTTACAGATACGCAGTATTTT. Residues: CASSHGREGFTDTQYF.

In regard to this clone: This sample also contains other DNA sequences that code for the same CDR3. The chain carries TRBV6-5 and TRBJ1-2, with a weak D call TRBD1 (6 bases). V was trimmed by 6 bases and J by 3 bases, leaving 14 bases between them. The germline CDR1 and CDR2 sequences are MNHEY and SVGAGI. This CDR3 region has 14 residues. Written as DNA, the CDR3 is TGTGCCAGCAGCCCTGGGGGGGCGGACTATGGCTACACCTTC. Protein: CASSPGGADYGYTF.

A few counts support this clone. This sequence joins TRBV6-5 and TRBJ1-5; 8 bases are shared with TRBD1. The germline CDR1 and CDR2 sequences are MNHEY and SVGAGI. The CDR3 totals 15 residues. The J segment lost 8 bases and the V segment lost 3 bases, leaving 9 bases of the junction unmatched. The CDR3 loop is CASSYSGTGEEPQHF. The CDR3 nucleotides are TGTGCCAGCAGTTATTCCGGGACAGGTGAGGAGCCCCAGCATTTT.

J is TRBJ2-4 and V is TRBV29-1; 8 bases map to TRBD1. The ends lost 4 bases at V and 2 bases at J; junction bases unmatched: 16. CDR1 and CDR2 (germline): SQVTM, ANQGSEA. The CDR3 length is 18 residues. CDR3 residues: CSVVKARTGLRTKNIQYF. CDR3 in DNA: TGCAGCGTTGTGAAAGCGCGGACAGGGTTGAGGACCAAAAACATTCAGTACTTC.

J is TRBJ1-6 and V is TRBV27; D uncertain. CDR1 and CDR2 from the germline V gene are MNHEY and SMNVEV (reference sequence). This CDR3 contains 12 residues. Trimming cost V 4 bases and J 7 bases, with 5 bases left between them. This CDR3 reads CASSYPNSPLHF. CDR3 bases: TGTGCCAGCAGTTACCCAAATTCACCCCTCCACTTT.

The table lists this clone with a count of one. The DNA of the CDR3 is TGTGCCAGCAGCGTAGCAGCGGGCCGAGAGACCCAGTACTTC. This encodes CASSVAAGRETQYF. V gene TRBV9 combines with J gene TRBJ2-5, with a possible D match to TRBD2 (6 bases). The germline V and J ends were trimmed by 0 bases and 4 bases, with 10 bases remaining between them. Germline lookup yields CDR1 SGDLS and CDR2 YYNGEE. The CDR3 runs to 14 residues.

The rearrangement links TRBV6-6 to TRBJ1-1, with a tentative D call TRBD1 (5 bases). The germline gives CDR1 MNHNY, CDR2 SVGAGI (reference sequence). Trimming cost V 7 bases and J 6 bases, with 21 bases left between them. This CDR3 spans 15 amino acids. CDR3 nucleotides: TGTGCCAGCACTATACCCGGGGCCCTAGGAGCTGAAGCTTTCTTT. Protein sequence: CASTIPGALGAEAFF.

This chain connects TRBV27 to TRBJ1-5; D unresolved. Trimming removed 7 bases at V and 1 base at J, with 8 bases between. The CDR3 length is 13 residues. CDR1 MNHEY and CDR2 SMNVEV come from the germline V gene (reference sequence). CDR3 sequence: CASKVRSNQPQHF. As DNA, the CDR3 is TGTGCCAGCAAGGTTAGGAGCAATCAGCCCCAGCATTTT.

The V call is TRBV4-1, the J call TRBJ1-2, with TRBD1 identical over 7 bases. Germline V gene sequence: CDR1 MGHRA, CDR2 YSYEKL. The CDR3 loop spans 13 amino acids. V lost 4 bases, J lost 6 bases, and 5 bases stayed unmatched. CDR3 region: CASSPTGADGYTF. The CDR3 bases are TGCGCCAGCAGCCCCACAGGGGCAGATGGCTACACCTTC.

The chain combines TRBV7-9 with TRBJ1-2; weak D call: TRBD1 (6 bases). The CDR3 extends over 14 amino acids. V lost 2 bases, J lost 3 bases, and 10 bases lay in between. The germline V gene encodes CDR1 SEHNR and CDR2 FQNEAQ (reference sequence). The CDR3 protein is CASSLLNRDYGYTF. CDR3 nucleotide sequence: TGTGCCAGCAGCTTATTGAACAGGGACTATGGCTACACCTTC.

This chain links TRBV6-1 with TRBJ2-2, with 7 bases matching TRBD1. With V trimmed by 6 bases and J by 0 bases, 4 bases remained unmatched. Germline CDR1 MNHNS, CDR2 SASEGT. The CDR3 has 15 amino acids. In nucleotides, the CDR3 is TGTGCCAGCAGATCCGGGACAGCGAACACCGGGGAGCTGTTTTTT. Amino acids: CASRSGTANTGELFF.

V and J are TRBV2 and TRBJ1-5; 7 bases fit TRBD1. Germline V CDR1 and CDR2: SNHLY, FYNNEI. The CDR3 length is 15 residues. V lost 6 bases and J lost 2; bases outside the gene matches: 7. The CDR3 nucleotides are TGTGCCAGCAGATATCTTGGGACAGGCAATCAGCCCCAGCATTTT. It translates to CASRYLGTGNQPQHF.

The gene calls are TRBV13 and TRBJ2-1; 7 bases map to TRBD2. The trim removed 5 bases at V and 1 base at J, leaving 5 bases unmatched. The CDR3 length is 15 residues. Germline CDR1 reads PRHDT; CDR2 reads FYEKMQ (reference sequence). The CDR3 sequence: CASSRTRESYNEQFF. The CDR3 nucleotides read TGTGCCAGCAGCCGGACTAGAGAGTCCTACAATGAGCAGTTCTTC.

The V call is TRBV27, the J call TRBJ1-2; the match to TRBD1 covers 8 bases. J was trimmed by 4 bases and V by 3 bases; bases with no gene match: 4. Germline V gene data show CDR1 as MNHEY and CDR2 as SMNVEV (reference sequence). CDR3 size: 14 residues. As DNA, the CDR3 is TGTGCCAGCAGTTTTTTTGGGACAGGCTATGGCTACACCTTC. Its protein is CASSFFGTGYGYTF.

This clone has more than one count but fewer than ten. J is TRBJ1-1 and V is TRBV18, with D maybe TRBD1 (6 bases). This CDR3 contains 16 residues. Germline V gives CDR1 KGHSH, CDR2 LQKENI. V lost 1 base and J lost 3, with 15 bases in between. The CDR3 DNA follows: TGTGCCAGCTCACCACTCTCCAGGACAGTAGACACTGAAGCTTTCTTT. Protein product: CASSPLSRTVDTEAFF. Together with reference TRBV18 and TRBJ1-1, the CDR3 gives the full variable domain: NAGVMQNPRHLVRRRGQEARLRCSPMKGHSHVYWYRQLPEEGLKFMVYLQKENIIDESGMPKERFSAEFPKEGPSILRIQQVVRGDSAAYFCASSPLSRTVDTEAFFGQGTRLTVV.

The chain uses TRBV6-4 and TRBJ1-6; tentative D call: TRBD1 (6 bases). The CDR3 is 12 residues long. CDR1 is MRHNA, CDR2 SNTAGT, per germline. V lost 6 bases, J lost 10 bases, and 10 bases lay in between. In DNA, the CDR3 is TGTGCCAGCAGCACAGGGTTCTCACCCCTCCACTTT. Translating it yields CASSTGFSPLHF.

This clone was counted between two and nine times. The chain couples TRBV6-1 to TRBJ2-5; D gene ambiguous. The DNA end lines up better with TRBJ2-7; the J call may be wrong. Germline V CDR1 and CDR2: MNHNS, SASEGT. The CDR3 is 11 residues long. The DNA for the CDR3 is TGTGCCAGCAGTGAACTATACGAGCAGTACTTC. It translates to CASSELYEQYF.

This chain uses TRBV27 with TRBJ2-2, with 10 bases aligning to TRBD1. There are 15 residues in the CDR3. Germline values: CDR1 MNHEY, CDR2 SMNVEV (reference sequence). V shed 5 bases and J 7 bases; nucleotides not matched to a gene: 7. CDR3 sequence: CASSRGQGLIGELFF. DNA for the CDR3: TGTGCCAGCAGTCGGGGACAGGGGCTAATCGGGGAGCTGTTTTTT.

V usage is TRBV30 and J usage is TRBJ2-7; no firm D call. There are 12 residues in the CDR3. Trimming removed 4 bases from V and 7 bases from J, with 14 bases in between. Germline V lookup: CDR1 GTSNPN, CDR2 SVGIG (reference sequence). The CDR3 region has the DNA TGTGCCTGGAACATGAAATCCGGTGAGCAGTACTTC. Translated: CAWNMKSGEQYF.